A selection of T cell receptor beta chains follows, all from one sample in a study of cytomegalovirus exposure and HLA in healthy donors. TCRdb's table, derived via immunoSEQ multiplex PCR, lists solely in-frame clones and lacks some. The sample consists of some 140,000 clones, around 77% of them appearing once. The specimen sequenced was PBMCs. The receptors were gathered from a man aged 50 to 59 in good health and CMV-seronegative. The CDR3 runs from the conserved cysteine through the conserved F or W. Fields, in order: V gene, D gene, clone size, J gene, CDR3 length, CDR3 DNA, CDR3 protein. D genes are given only for firm matches. The size field is filled for only some rows; it gives once, few, many or a size class.

v_gene: TRBV7-2
d_gene: TRBD1
abundance: once
j_gene: TRBJ2-7
len: 13
CDR3nt: TGTGCCAGCAGACTGGGACAGGGCTACGAGCAGTACTTC
CDR3aa: CASRLGQGYEQYF

v_gene: TRBV27
d_gene: TRBD1
abundance: -
j_gene: TRBJ1-1
len: 12
CDR3nt: TGTGCCAGCAGTTCCCGGACAGGAGCAGCTTTCTTT
CDR3aa: CASSSRTGAAFF

v_gene: TRBV27
d_gene: TRBD1
abundance: -
j_gene: TRBJ1-4
len: 15
CDR3nt: TGTGCCAGCAGTTTAGTAACAGGGGGTTTGGAAAAACTGTTTTTT
CDR3aa: CASSLVTGGLEKLFF

v_gene: TRBV19
d_gene: TRBD1
abundance: -
j_gene: TRBJ2-3
len: 17
CDR3nt: TGTGCCAGTAGTATAGATTTAGGGACAGGGATCACAGATACGCAGTATTTT
CDR3aa: CASSIDLGTGITDTQYF

v_gene: TRBV11-2
d_gene: -
abundance: few
j_gene: TRBJ1-1
len: 13
CDR3nt: TGTGCCAGCAGCTTACCGGGACTCGGGGAAGCTTTCTTT
CDR3aa: CASSLPGLGEAFF

v_gene: TRBV28
d_gene: -
abundance: once
j_gene: TRBJ2-3
len: 15
CDR3nt: TGTGCCAGCAGCCCTCTTCCGGCGGGAACAGATACGCAGTATTTT
CDR3aa: CASSPLPAGTDTQYF

v_gene: TRBV7-2
d_gene: TRBD1
abundance: many
j_gene: TRBJ2-7
len: 15
CDR3nt: TGTGCCAGCAGCTTAGGACAGGGGGCTTACTACGAGCAGTACTTC
CDR3aa: CASSLGQGAYYEQYF

v_gene: TRBV7-3
d_gene: TRBD1
abundance: -
j_gene: TRBJ2-1
len: 13
CDR3nt: TGTGCCAGCAGCTCGGGACAGGGGAATGAGCAGTTCTTC
CDR3aa: CASSSGQGNEQFF

v_gene: TRBV18
d_gene: TRBD2
abundance: few
j_gene: TRBJ2-1
len: 16
CDR3nt: TGTGCCAGCTCTTCCACCCTAGCGGGAGATTACAATGAGCAGTTCTTC
CDR3aa: CASSSTLAGDYNEQFF

v_gene: TRBV6-6
d_gene: -
abundance: -
j_gene: TRBJ2-7
len: 14
CDR3nt: TGTGCCAGCAGTTACTCAGGCAGGCCCTACGAGCAGTACTTC
CDR3aa: CASSYSGRPYEQYF

v_gene: TRBV9
d_gene: -
abundance: -
j_gene: TRBJ2-7
len: 20
CDR3nt: TGTGCCAGCAGCGCCCTAGCATTTCTAGGGGGGGCGGGTAGCTCCTACGAGCAGTACTTC
CDR3aa: CASSALAFLGGAGSSYEQYF

v_gene: TRBV28
d_gene: TRBD1
abundance: -
j_gene: TRBJ2-7
len: 12
CDR3nt: TGTGCCAGTTCGTCGAGGGGGCAGGAACAGTACTTC
CDR3aa: CASSSRGQEQYF

v_gene: TRBV30
d_gene: TRBD1
abundance: few
j_gene: TRBJ2-1
len: 19
CDR3nt: TGTGCCTGGAGTGTACGAGCCAGGGGGCTCCTAAGCTCCTACAATGAGCAGTTCTTC
CDR3aa: CAWSVRARGLLSSYNEQFF

v_gene: TRBV5-1
d_gene: -
abundance: once
j_gene: TRBJ2-2
len: 14
CDR3nt: TGCGCCAGCAGCGAACAGGGTTCCACCGGGGAGCTGTTTTTT
CDR3aa: CASSEQGSTGELFF

v_gene: TRBV27
d_gene: -
abundance: few
j_gene: TRBJ1-1
len: 13
CDR3nt: TGTGCCAGCAGTTTAAACAGGCGCACTGAAGCTTTCTTT
CDR3aa: CASSLNRRTEAFF

v_gene: TRBV15
d_gene: -
abundance: -
j_gene: TRBJ2-7
len: 13
CDR3nt: TGTGCCACCAGCAGAGCCGGCTCCTACGAGCAGTACTTC
CDR3aa: CATSRAGSYEQYF

v_gene: TRBV6-5
d_gene: TRBD1
abundance: -
j_gene: TRBJ1-2
len: 15
CDR3nt: TGTGCCAGCACTCCGACAGGGATCCCTCACTATGGCTACACCTTC
CDR3aa: CASTPTGIPHYGYTF

v_gene: TRBV15
d_gene: -
abundance: -
j_gene: TRBJ2-7
len: 13
CDR3nt: TGTGCCACCAGCAGAGATCAGGGCTACGAGCAGTACTTC
CDR3aa: CATSRDQGYEQYF

v_gene: TRBV6-5
d_gene: -
abundance: few
j_gene: TRBJ1-5
len: 15
CDR3nt: TGTGCCAGCAGTTACGGGAGGGGCAGCAATCAGCCCCAGCATTTT
CDR3aa: CASSYGRGSNQPQHF

v_gene: TRBV7-6
d_gene: -
abundance: few
j_gene: TRBJ2-5
len: 13
CDR3nt: TGTGCCAGCAGCGGAGGCCGACAAGAGACCCAGTACTTC
CDR3aa: CASSGGRQETQYF

v_gene: TRBV7-2
d_gene: -
abundance: -
j_gene: TRBJ2-3
len: 17
CDR3nt: TGTGCCAGCAGCTTAGTCGCTAGCCGGGTTAAGACAGATACGCAGTATTTT
CDR3aa: CASSLVASRVKTDTQYF

v_gene: TRBV28
d_gene: -
abundance: -
j_gene: TRBJ2-7
len: 13
CDR3nt: TGTGCCAGCAGTTTAAGCCTTGCCTACGAGCAGTACTTC
CDR3aa: CASSLSLAYEQYF

v_gene: TRBV7-2
d_gene: TRBD1
abundance: many
j_gene: TRBJ2-7
len: 14
CDR3nt: TGTGCCAGCAGCCTCAAGACAGGGGGCTACGAGCAGTACTTC
CDR3aa: CASSLKTGGYEQYF

v_gene: TRBV29-1
d_gene: TRBD1
abundance: -
j_gene: TRBJ2-6
len: 16
CDR3nt: TGCAGCGTACCCGACAGGGTCTCCGCTGGGGCCAACGTCCTGACTTTC
CDR3aa: CSVPDRVSAGANVLTF

v_gene: TRBV7-9
d_gene: TRBD1
abundance: -
j_gene: TRBJ2-3
len: 14
CDR3nt: TGTGCCGGCACCATAGACAGGGGCACAGATACGCAGTATTTT
CDR3aa: CAGTIDRGTDTQYF

v_gene: TRBV28
d_gene: TRBD2
abundance: -
j_gene: TRBJ2-2
len: 17
CDR3nt: TGTGCCAGCAGTCCCCTTCTAGCGGGAGCGGGCACCGGGGAGCTGTTTTTT
CDR3aa: CASSPLLAGAGTGELFF

v_gene: TRBV4-1
d_gene: -
abundance: -
j_gene: TRBJ2-7
len: 14
CDR3nt: TGCGCCAGCAGCTTCCAAGTGACAGCCTACGAGCAGTACTTC
CDR3aa: CASSFQVTAYEQYF

v_gene: TRBV4-3
d_gene: -
abundance: -
j_gene: TRBJ1-1
len: 16
CDR3nt: TGCGCCAGCAGCCAAGATCTCCCGGGTAGTAGCACTGAAGCTTTCTTT
CDR3aa: CASSQDLPGSSTEAFF

v_gene: TRBV7-2
d_gene: TRBD2
abundance: -
j_gene: TRBJ2-7
len: 15
CDR3nt: TGTGCCAGCAGCTTAGGTAGCGGGAGGGCCCCCGAGCAGTACTTC
CDR3aa: CASSLGSGRAPEQYF

v_gene: TRBV28
d_gene: TRBD1
abundance: few
j_gene: TRBJ1-5
len: 15
CDR3nt: TGTGCCAGCAGTACACAGGGGGCAGGCAATCAGCCCCAGCATTTT
CDR3aa: CASSTQGAGNQPQHF

v_gene: TRBV2
d_gene: -
abundance: few
j_gene: TRBJ2-3
len: 14
CDR3nt: TGTGCCAGCGGAGAAACCACTAGCACAGATACGCAGTATTTT
CDR3aa: CASGETTSTDTQYF

v_gene: TRBV10-2
d_gene: TRBD1
abundance: -
j_gene: TRBJ2-7
len: 15
CDR3nt: TGCGCCAGCAGTGACCTGGACAGGGGGCTCTACGAGCAGTACTTC
CDR3aa: CASSDLDRGLYEQYF

v_gene: TRBV6-1
d_gene: TRBD1
abundance: -
j_gene: TRBJ1-5
len: 15
CDR3nt: TGTGCCAGCAGTCCGCTGACAGGGACCAATCAGCCCCAGCATTTT
CDR3aa: CASSPLTGTNQPQHF

v_gene: TRBV10-3
d_gene: -
abundance: -
j_gene: TRBJ2-7
len: 11
CDR3nt: TGTGCCATCAGTGAGTCTAGCGAGCAGTACTTC
CDR3aa: CAISESSEQYF

v_gene: TRBV28
d_gene: -
abundance: -
j_gene: TRBJ2-5
len: 15
CDR3nt: TGTGCCAGCAGCCGCGGACTCCAGCAACGGGAGACCCAGTACTTC
CDR3aa: CASSRGLQQRETQYF

v_gene: TRBV18
d_gene: -
abundance: -
j_gene: TRBJ2-6
len: 17
CDR3nt: TGTGCCAGCTCCACCACAGACCTGCTCCCTGGGGCCAACGTCCTGACTTTC
CDR3aa: CASSTTDLLPGANVLTF

v_gene: TRBV29-1
d_gene: -
abundance: -
j_gene: TRBJ1-5
len: 21
CDR3nt: TGCAGCGCGGTTGCCGGGGGGGTAGGCAGGGGAGGGGAGTATAGCAATCAGCCCCAGCATTTT
CDR3aa: CSAVAGGVGRGGEYSNQPQHF